This is a list of T cell receptor beta chains from one sample in a study of cytomegalovirus exposure and HLA in healthy donors. Assay used: immunoSEQ multiplex PCR; TCRdb lists only in-frame clones, some missing. The repertoire holds around 250,000 clones, with around 91% as singletons. Sequenced input: PBMCs. The receptors come from a woman under 30 in good health and CMV-seronegative. Both conserved end residues are part of each CDR3. The order of the fields is V gene, clone size, CDR3 protein. The size field is filled for only some rows; it gives once, few, many or a size class.

V gene: TRBV11-2
clone size: -
CDR3 protein: CASSLEYKAGWAEAFF

V gene: TRBV7-3
clone size: -
CDR3 protein: CASSLGAGYNSPLHF

V gene: TRBV18
clone size: -
CDR3 protein: CASRQGAEDTQYF

V gene: TRBV5-1
clone size: -
CDR3 protein: CASSVQIGGAGETQYF

V gene: TRBV29-1
clone size: once
CDR3 protein: CSVLREGGNTEAFF

V gene: TRBV27
clone size: -
CDR3 protein: CASSFSGGAGNTIYF

V gene: TRBV25-1
clone size: -
CDR3 protein: CASSEDDGLYNEQFF

V gene: TRBV6-5
clone size: -
CDR3 protein: CASSSDRSYGYTF

V gene: TRBV11-2
clone size: -
CDR3 protein: CASSPDRERYEQYF

V gene: TRBV28
clone size: -
CDR3 protein: CASNTRLYGYTF

V gene: TRBV11-2
clone size: -
CDR3 protein: CASSLLGLAGRQITGELFF

V gene: TRBV18
clone size: -
CDR3 protein: CASSRAQQETQYF

V gene: TRBV12-5
clone size: -
CDR3 protein: CASGLVLGEESNPYEQYF

V gene: TRBV19
clone size: once
CDR3 protein: CASAGTDSNQPQHF

V gene: TRBV4-3
clone size: -
CDR3 protein: CASSQGSDSTARTEAFF

V gene: TRBV10-3
clone size: -
CDR3 protein: CAISEGNLAGGPQETQYF

V gene: TRBV28
clone size: -
CDR3 protein: CASSLRLGGSYEQYF

V gene: TRBV7-9
clone size: -
CDR3 protein: CASSSDKYQPQHF

V gene: TRBV11-2
clone size: -
CDR3 protein: CASSQGGWGQYF

V gene: TRBV6-6
clone size: -
CDR3 protein: CASSLRLAGSYEQYF

V gene: TRBV5-1
clone size: once
CDR3 protein: CASSLGGQITSGNTIYF

V gene: TRBV6-1
clone size: -
CDR3 protein: CASLAGFLLEQYF

V gene: TRBV7-8
clone size: -
CDR3 protein: CASSTDRTSGNTIYF

V gene: TRBV7-9
clone size: -
CDR3 protein: CASSEATGNEQFF

V gene: TRBV10-3
clone size: -
CDR3 protein: CAIRQGAREDQPQHF

V gene: TRBV10-2
clone size: -
CDR3 protein: CASSDSIRDRERYF

V gene: TRBV9
clone size: -
CDR3 protein: CASSFTGENTGELFF

V gene: TRBV18
clone size: -
CDR3 protein: CASSPQQNEAFF

V gene: TRBV6-5
clone size: -
CDR3 protein: CASSYSFGLLTEAFF

V gene: TRBV5-1
clone size: -
CDR3 protein: CASSLGGTQETQYF

V gene: TRBV27
clone size: -
CDR3 protein: CASSLIPGSYNEQFF

V gene: TRBV6-1
clone size: -
CDR3 protein: CASRERTGGIWEPQHF

V gene: TRBV7-2
clone size: -
CDR3 protein: CASSLQGGYGYTF

V gene: TRBV25-1
clone size: -
CDR3 protein: CGTLGDTQYF

V gene: TRBV28
clone size: -
CDR3 protein: CASSRRQGARGNQPQHF

V gene: TRBV7-8
clone size: -
CDR3 protein: CANSGVNTGELFF

V gene: TRBV27
clone size: -
CDR3 protein: CASSLWGEQGAGGYTF

V gene: TRBV6-6
clone size: -
CDR3 protein: CASSLRQNTEAFF

V gene: TRBV28
clone size: -
CDR3 protein: CASSLGGSSYEQYF

V gene: TRBV5-8
clone size: -
CDR3 protein: CASNLLGQGAVWTEAFF

V gene: TRBV5-1
clone size: once
CDR3 protein: CASSLERWGGTEAFF

V gene: TRBV27
clone size: -
CDR3 protein: CASSLSQGFSYNEQFF

V gene: TRBV6-5
clone size: -
CDR3 protein: CASSFEHRPSGNTIYF

V gene: TRBV29-1
clone size: once
CDR3 protein: CSVGGGKEGTEAFF

V gene: TRBV18
clone size: once
CDR3 protein: CASSETSTGGMVYEQYF

V gene: TRBV2
clone size: -
CDR3 protein: CASSDSRDTEAFF

V gene: TRBV6-5
clone size: -
CDR3 protein: CASRPQTGGVGEQYF